The T cell receptor beta chain under discussion was sequenced for a study of shared clonotypes between healthy human individuals (dated by TCRdb to the early 2020s). About the investigation overall: The cohort included three men and a couple of women between 18 and 49 years of age. For each donor, three plates each were used for CD4 naive and CD4 memory, two plates were used for CD8 naive, and one plate was used for CD8 memory. To estimate repertoire size and how much clonotypes are shared between individuals, the study performed deep sequencing of blood TCR repertoires from 4 to 6 healthy adults. Different laboratories and diverse techniques were used to prepare libraries and sequence TCR repertoires, to increase sequencing depth and limit assay-specific biases. Leukapheresis yielded between about 0.9 and 9.5 billion PBMCs per donor.

The paper as a whole reports these results and caveats: Because the study included only a small number of donors, the genetic and exposure-history diversity represented was limited. Even with the large sequencing depth, rarefaction of the sorted-subset datasets indicated that sequencing was incomplete. Based on pairwise subsampling, the degree of clonotype sharing among donors was expected to be affected by sequencing depth. Sampling was restricted to blood, and TCR repertoires in tissue are likely to differ from TCR repertoires in blood. Sharing across a few donors was observed for approximately 5% of naive CD4, less than 4% of naive CD8, 2% to 2.5% of memory CD4, and roughly 0.43% of memory CD8 clonotypes. Estimated clonotype richness was generally larger for naive than for memory subsets. Compared with non-shared clonotypes, the clonotypes found in all four sorted-subset donors had higher generation probabilities.

Donors were healthy HIV-negative adults with no recently reported acute infections or vaccinations. Every donor was a Caucasian adult residing in Nashville, Tennessee, USA. CD4+ T cells were enriched by magnetic negative selection, after which naive cells were positively selected on CD45RA and the negative fraction was taken as the memory subset. After blood collection by leukapheresis, PBMCs were isolated using Ficoll-Histopaque density gradient centrifugation and then cryopreserved in the vapor phase of liquid nitrogen. Purity and quantity of every magnetically sorted T cell population were checked by analytical flow cytometry. From each sorted fraction, genomic DNA was isolated and quantified by UV absorbance on a Nanodrop 2000c. TCR CDR3 regions were amplified from genomic DNA by multiplex PCR using the deep immunoSEQ assay. Extracted genomic DNA from each cell subset was spread evenly across all wells of several immunoSEQ 96-well plates, with each plate serving as a replicate. For sorted subsets, each replicate PCR was loaded with about 200 ng genomic DNA, equivalent to some 31,000 T cell genomes. Purified libraries were measured with a Qubit 3.0 fluorometer, size-checked on a Bioanalyzer 2100, and measured again with the KAPA Library Quantification kit. A separate single-read 150-cycle Illumina NextSeq 550 flow cell was used to sequence each immunoSEQ 96-well plate. Per the authors' processing: Because the immunoSEQ output included only junctional sequences and no quality scores, the filtering could not be the same as the filtering used for full-length reads. Sequences were annotated with PyIR, a Python wrapper for IgBLAST v1.9, and V/J genes and CDR3 were assigned using IMGT germline references. Reads were removed for weak V/J assignments (E-value above 1e-6), missing CDR3, stop codons, out-of-frame junctions, or ambiguous translated residues. V3J clonotypes were defined by identical inferred V gene, J gene, and CDR3 amino acid sequence. Percentage overlap between repertoires was computed as shared unique clonotypes divided by the size of the smaller repertoire. Richness of each repertoire was evaluated using RTK rarefaction, the Chao1 estimator, and Recon v2.1 estimates of unobserved clonotypes. OLGA was used to compute generation probabilities for all TCRbeta clonotypes that the gDNA method yielded from a handful of donors. The table comes from immuneACCESS by way of TCRdb, which keeps in-frame sequences with V and J called. Part of the clones is missing from these tables; in studies checked, under half for an unresolved V gene and the rest for unknown reasons. D and trimming were read from the DNA, whereas the V and J calls and clone size are those reported in that table. This sample lists a few million clones; 93% were detected once. The top ten hold 0.39% of the sample.

V is clipped by 5 bases and J by 0 bases, and the sequence between their germline boundaries is 5 bases long. Via the germline V gene, CDR1 is MRHNA and CDR2 SNTAGT. The CDR3 has 13 amino acids, counting the end cysteine and phenylalanine. Only CDR3 DNA is held: 39 bases, read in frame from base 1. Regarding this clone: There is no known antigen for this receptor. Base quality data are lacking; no much larger clone is found one base away.

The receptor was isolated from a man aged 18 to 29 in good health. Some clones in this sample may be carry-over from other donors' samples. The V gene is TRBV6-4 and the J gene is TRBJ2-1, with the identity of the D gene unclear. Input material: naive CD4+ T cells from PBMCs. What this sample's cell subset or site label stands for: CD45RA+ positively selected. The sequenced DNA is TGTGCCAGCAGTAGCGACTCCTACAATGAGCAGTTCTTC. Translated, it reads CASSSDSYNEQFF.